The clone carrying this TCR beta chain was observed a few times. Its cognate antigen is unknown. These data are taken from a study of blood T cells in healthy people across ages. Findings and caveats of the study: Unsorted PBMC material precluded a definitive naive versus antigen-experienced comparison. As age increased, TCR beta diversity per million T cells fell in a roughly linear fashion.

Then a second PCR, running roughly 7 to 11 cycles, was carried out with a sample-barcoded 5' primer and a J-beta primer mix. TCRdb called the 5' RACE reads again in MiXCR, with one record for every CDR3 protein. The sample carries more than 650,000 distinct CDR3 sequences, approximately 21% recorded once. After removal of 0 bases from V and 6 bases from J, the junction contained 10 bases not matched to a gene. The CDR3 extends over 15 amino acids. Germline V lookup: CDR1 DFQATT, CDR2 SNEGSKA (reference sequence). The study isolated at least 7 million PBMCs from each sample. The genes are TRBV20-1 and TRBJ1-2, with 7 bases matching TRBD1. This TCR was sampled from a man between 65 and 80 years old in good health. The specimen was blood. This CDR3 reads CSARDSARGYDGYTF. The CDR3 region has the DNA TGCAGTGCTAGAGATTCGGCCAGGGGGTACGATGGCTACACCTTC.